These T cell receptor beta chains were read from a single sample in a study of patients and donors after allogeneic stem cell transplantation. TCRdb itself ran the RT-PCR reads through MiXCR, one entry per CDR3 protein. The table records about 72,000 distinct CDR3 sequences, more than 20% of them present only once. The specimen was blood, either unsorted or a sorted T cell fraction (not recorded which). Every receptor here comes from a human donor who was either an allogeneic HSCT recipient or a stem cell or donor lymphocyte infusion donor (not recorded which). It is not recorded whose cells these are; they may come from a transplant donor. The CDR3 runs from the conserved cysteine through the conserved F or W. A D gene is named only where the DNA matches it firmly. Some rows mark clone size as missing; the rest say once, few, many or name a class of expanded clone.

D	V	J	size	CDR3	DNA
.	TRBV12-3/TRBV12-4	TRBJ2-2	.	CASRPLTGGAGYGELFF	TGTGCCAGCAGACCCCTGACGGGGGGCGCCGGTTACGGGGAGCTGTTTTTT
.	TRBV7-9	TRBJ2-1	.	CASSLAFGRAYSYNEQFF	TGTGCCAGCAGCTTAGCGTTTGGAAGAGCGTACTCCTACAATGAGCAGTTCTTC
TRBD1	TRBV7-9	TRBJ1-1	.	CAVRQGGSVDTEAFF	TGTGCCGTCAGACAGGGGGGTAGTGTGGACACTGAAGCTTTCTTT
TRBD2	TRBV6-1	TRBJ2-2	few	CASSDLLGGAGELFF	TGTGCCAGCAGTGATCTTCTGGGAGGGGCCGGGGAGCTGTTTTTT
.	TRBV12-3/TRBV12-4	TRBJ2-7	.	CASLRWGDYEQYF	TGTGCCAGCCTAAGGTGGGGGGACTACGAGCAGTACTTC
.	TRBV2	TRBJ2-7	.	CASSDGLGTTSYEQYF	TGTGCCAGCAGTGACGGGTTGGGGACAACCTCCTACGAGCAGTACTTC
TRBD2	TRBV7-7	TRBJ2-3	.	CASSRLAGAKDTQYF	TGTGCTAGCAGCCGACTAGCGGGAGCCAAAGATACGCAGTATTTT
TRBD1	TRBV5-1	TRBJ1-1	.	CASRGTGFTEAFF	TGCGCCAGCAGGGGGACAGGGTTTACTGAAGCTTTCTTT
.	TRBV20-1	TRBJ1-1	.	CSARDPFLTAEAFF	TGCAGTGCTAGAGACCCCTTTCTCACGGCTGAAGCTTTCTTT
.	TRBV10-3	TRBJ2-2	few	CAISVSLGAGGELFF	TGTGCCATCAGTGTTTCTTTGGGGGCTGGCGGGGAGCTGTTTTTT
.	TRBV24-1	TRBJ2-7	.	CATSDSGTPYEQYF	TGTGCCACCAGTGATTCCGGGACACCCTACGAGCAGTACTTC
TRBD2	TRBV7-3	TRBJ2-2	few	CASSPGLAGASYTGELFF	TGTGCCAGCAGCCCCGGACTAGCGGGAGCTTCATACACCGGGGAGCTGTTTTTT
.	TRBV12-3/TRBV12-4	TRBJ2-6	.	CASSAAAGRSSGANVLTF	TGTGCCAGCAGTGCCGCCGCGGGACGGAGCTCTGGGGCCAACGTCCTGACTTTC
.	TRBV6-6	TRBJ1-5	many	CASRRLRQVDQPQHF	TGTGCCAGCAGGAGACTTAGACAAGTGGATCAGCCCCAGCATTTT
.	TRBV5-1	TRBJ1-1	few	CASSLGLKLRAEAFF	TGCGCCAGCAGCTTAGGACTGAAACTAAGGGCTGAAGCTTTCTTT
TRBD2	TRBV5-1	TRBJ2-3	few	CASSFSGGADTQYF	TGCGCCAGCAGCTTTAGCGGGGGGGCAGATACGCAGTATTTT
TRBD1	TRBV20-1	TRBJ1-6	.	CSARESPGQGNSPLHF	TGCAGTGCTAGAGAGAGCCCGGGACAGGGAAATTCACCCCTCCACTTT
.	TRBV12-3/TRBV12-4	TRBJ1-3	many	CASKSTLPTRLSGNTIYF	TGTGCCAGCAAGAGTACCCTTCCTACGAGGCTGTCTGGAAACACCATATATTTT
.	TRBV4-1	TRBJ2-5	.	CASSQFLGETQYF	TGCGCCAGCAGCCAGTTCCTAGGGGAGACCCAGTACTTC
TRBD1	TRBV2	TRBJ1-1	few	CASRAGQGARAEAFF	TGTGCCAGCAGGGCTGGACAGGGGGCGAGGGCTGAAGCTTTCTTT
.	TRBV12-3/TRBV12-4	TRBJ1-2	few	CASSLLGAGDMDGYTF	TGTGCCAGCAGTTTACTTGGGGCAGGGGATATGGATGGCTACACCTTC
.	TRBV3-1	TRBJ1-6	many	CASSQPFSPLHF	TGTGCCAGCAGCCAGCCTTTTTCACCCCTCCACTTT
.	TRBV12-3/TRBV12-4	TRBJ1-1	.	CASSLEVGGRMNTEAFF	TGTGCCAGCAGTTTGGAAGTGGGAGGCAGAATGAACACTGAAGCTTTCTTT
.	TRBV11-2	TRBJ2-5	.	CASSLDPGVRETQYF	TGTGCCAGCAGCTTAGATCCGGGAGTTAGGGAGACCCAGTACTTC
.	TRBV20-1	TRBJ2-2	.	CSARPGTRVTGELFF	TGCAGTGCTAGGCCGGGCACCCGGGTCACCGGGGAGCTGTTTTTT
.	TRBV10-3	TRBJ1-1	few	CAIRGHHRYTEAFF	TGTGCCATCAGGGGACACCATCGGTACACTGAAGCTTTCTTT